What follows is one TCR beta chain and its context. Those enrolled in Seattle joined during active infection and were followed longitudinally afterward. The data are from a study of blood T cell repertoires in COVID-19. At the level of the study: The United States, Italy and Spain were the sources of the acute and convalescent COVID-19 samples. Sources were T cells, B-cell-depleted T cells, or PBMCs; the material itself was cDNA or gDNA.

From germline, CDR1 is WSHSY and CDR2 SAAADI. Trimming cost V 6 bases and J 3 bases, with 12 bases left between them. This CDR3 is 14 amino acids long. Original processing notes: Amplification from reference gene primers served as the basis for estimated nucleated cell counts. The data were produced by immunoSEQ multiplex PCR, yet TCRdb's version contains in-frame clones alone and is incomplete. The V and J calls and clone size were taken over from that table, and D and trimming were inferred from the DNA. The repertoire consists of 350,000 to 500,000 clones, with roughly 90% occurring once and the leading ten covering 0.65% to 1%.

The chain joins TRBV10-2 to TRBJ1-5; D is perhaps TRBD1 (5 bases). The sample was peripheral blood. The source is a man between 18 and 35 years old with COVID-19, enrolled during active disease. CDR3 residues: CASRRQGANQPQHF. The CDR3 DNA sequence: TGCGCCAGCAGAAGGCAAGGGGCCAATCAGCCCCAGCATTTT.